Listed below are T cell receptor beta chains from one sample, sequenced in a study of beta chain features in type 1 diabetes. Method: immunoSEQ multiplex PCR; TCRdb's copy keeps in-frame clones and lacks some. The table shows 970,000 or so clones, with roughly 15% occurring only once. Sequencing was performed on naive CD4+ T cells from blood. The receptor set was obtained from a woman between 18 and 29 years old in good health. CDR3s include the opening cysteine and the closing phenylalanine or tryptophan. A D gene is named only where the DNA matches it firmly. Size is omitted from some rows. Given values are once, few, many or a class for expanded clones.

v_gene	d_gene	abundance	len	j_gene	CDR3aa	CDR3nt
TRBV5-4	NA	once	13	TRBJ1-1	CASSLHKRSEAFF	TGTGCCAGCAGCCTTCATAAGAGGTCTGAAGCTTTCTTT
TRBV20-1	NA	NA	11	TRBJ1-5	CSARSNQPQHF	TGCAGTGCTAGGAGTAATCAGCCCCAGCATTTT
TRBV19	NA	few	12	TRBJ2-5	CASSIVEGTQYF	TGTGCCAGTAGTATTGTCGAGGGGACCCAGTACTTC
TRBV11-2	NA	few	16	TRBJ2-5	CASSRPGRVGMETQYF	TGTGCCAGCAGCCGGCCTGGCAGGGTTGGAATGGAGACCCAGTACTTC
TRBV10-3	NA	few	16	TRBJ2-1	CAISGGTRASSHEQFF	TGTGCCATCAGTGGGGGAACAAGGGCGTCCTCTCATGAGCAGTTCTTC
TRBV4-2	NA	few	16	TRBJ1-4	CASSQVPSSTNEKLFF	TGTGCCAGCAGCCAAGTTCCAAGCTCAACTAATGAAAAACTGTTTTTT
TRBV28	TRBD1	few	13	TRBJ2-7	CASSFRDSYEQYF	TGTGCCAGCAGTTTCCGGGACAGCTACGAGCAGTACTTC
TRBV7-2	NA	NA	15	TRBJ2-2	CASSLSSSLSGELFF	TGTGCCAGCAGCTTATCGTCAAGTCTCTCCGGGGAGCTGTTTTTT
TRBV6-1	NA	few	12	TRBJ2-1	CASSGGYGEQFF	TGTGCCAGTAGTGGAGGATACGGGGAGCAGTTCTTC
TRBV28	NA	few	13	TRBJ1-5	CASSTDRYQPQHF	TGTGCCAGCAGTACCGACAGATATCAGCCCCAGCATTTT
TRBV6-1	NA	few	12	TRBJ1-5	CASSHGTLFPHF	TGTGCCAGCAGCCACGGGACATTATTTCCGCATTTT
TRBV2	NA	NA	14	TRBJ1-2	CASSRTDANYGYTF	TGTGCCAGCAGTCGGACAGACGCTAACTATGGCTACACCTTC
TRBV7-2	TRBD2	few	15	TRBJ2-2	CASSERGASTGELFF	TGTGCCAGCAGTGAGCGGGGCGCGAGCACCGGGGAGCTGTTTTTT
TRBV7-9	NA	NA	16	TRBJ2-3	CASSEHLALGADTQYF	TGTGCCAGCAGCGAACACCTAGCCCTCGGGGCCGATACGCAGTATTTT
TRBV18	NA	few	13	TRBJ2-5	CASSPPGEETQYF	TGTGCCAGCTCACCACCAGGGGAAGAGACCCAGTACTTC
TRBV13	NA	few	14	TRBJ1-3	CASSSSDRGNTIYF	TGTGCCAGCAGCTCTTCGGACAGAGGAAACACCATATATTTT
TRBV28	NA	few	14	TRBJ2-7	CASSSWGVGYEQYF	TGTGCCAGCAGTTCGTGGGGGGTCGGCTACGAGCAGTACTTC
TRBV4-3	NA	few	17	TRBJ1-2	CASSQEGGKLSPHGYTF	TGCGCCAGCAGCCAAGAAGGGGGGAAACTTTCACCGCATGGCTACACCTTC
TRBV10-1	TRBD1	NA	17	TRBJ2-6	CASSAGQGLSGANVLTF	TGCGCCAGCAGTGCAGGACAGGGACTCTCTGGGGCCAACGTCCTGACTTTC
TRBV7-2	TRBD2	NA	18	TRBJ2-7	CASSFPSTGLAGTYEQYF	TGTGCCAGCAGCTTCCCATCAACGGGACTAGCGGGGACATACGAGCAGTACTTC
TRBV9	NA	few	14	TRBJ2-3	CASSVGLARDTQYF	TGTGCCAGCAGCGTAGGGCTAGCAAGAGATACGCAGTATTTT
TRBV6-1	NA	few	14	TRBJ1-1	CASRKDSVNTEAFF	TGTGCCAGCAGGAAGGACAGCGTGAACACTGAAGCTTTCTTT
TRBV7-2	TRBD2	few	17	TRBJ2-2	CASSLAGTSGRPGELFF	TGTGCCAGCAGCTTAGCGGGGACTAGCGGGAGGCCCGGGGAGCTGTTTTTT
TRBV7-2	NA	NA	14	TRBJ2-3	CASSPDRPTDTQYF	TGTGCCAGCAGCCCAGACCGGCCCACAGATACGCAGTATTTT
TRBV15	NA	few	12	TRBJ1-1	CATSRRLTEAFF	TGTGCCACCAGCAGGCGCCTGACTGAAGCTTTCTTT
TRBV7-2	NA	few	14	TRBJ2-1	CASSPASAGLEQFF	TGTGCCAGCAGCCCCGCGTCGGCGGGGCTCGAGCAGTTCTTC
TRBV7-2	NA	NA	13	TRBJ2-3	CASSFRGADTQYF	TGTGCCAGCAGCTTTCGGGGTGCAGATACGCAGTATTTT
TRBV9	NA	NA	15	TRBJ2-2	CASSVGLASSGELFF	TGTGCCAGCAGCGTTGGGCTCGCGAGCTCCGGGGAGCTGTTTTTT